This T cell receptor beta chain was captured in a study of T cells after yellow fever vaccination. On the study more broadly: Fractions low in cell number were prepared with SMART-Seq v4 Ultra Low Input. Study outcomes and limitations: The CD4 and CD8 compartments had a small share of their clonotypes in common. The secondary response was weaker, and its peak arrived faster, on day 5 versus 15.

Turning to this clonotype: Its antigen remains unidentified.

This CDR3 region has 16 residues. Germline CDR1 reads MNHEY; CDR2 reads SVGAGI. J was trimmed by 2 bases and V by 2 bases; bases with no gene match: 7. TCR cDNA was made by 5'RACE template switching, adding a universal primer site and UMIs. TCRdb reprocessed the 5' RACE reads with MiXCR, giving one entry per CDR3 protein. This table has nearly 350,000 distinct CDR3 sequences, roughly 8.3% appearing once. This specimen was PBMCs, taken 45 days after the first yellow fever vaccination. V is TRBV6-5 and J is TRBJ2-7; TRBD2 aligns across 9 bases. The sequence was obtained from a young man who received the YFV17D yellow fever vaccine. The CDR3 loop is CASSYVASGVPYEQYF. The CDR3, as DNA: TGTGCCAGCAGTTACGTGGCTAGCGGGGTTCCCTACGAGCAGTACTTC.